This passage covers 19 T cell receptor beta chains from one sample sequenced in a study of CD8 T cells in ankylosing spondylitis. TCRdb used MiXCR to reprocess the 5' RACE reads, holding one entry per CDR3 protein. The sample carries some 240,000 distinct CDR3 sequences, more than 20% recorded once. The sequencing input was blood, either unsorted or a sorted T cell fraction (not recorded which). The receptors shown here come from a male donor with ankylosing spondylitis or in good health (not recorded which).

The chain is built from TRBV29-1 and TRBJ2-1, with a possible D match to TRBD1 (6 bases). Germline V gene sequence: CDR1 SQVTM, CDR2 ANQGSEA. V gave up 1 base and J gave up 0 bases, with 16 bases separating them. This CDR3 comprises 17 residues. CDR3 region: CSVEGAQGFNSYNEQFF. In DNA form, the CDR3 reads TGCAGCGTTGAAGGGGCGCAGGGGTTCAACTCCTACAATGAGCAGTTCTTC.

The V and J genes are TRBV20-1 and TRBJ1-5; unclear D gene. The germline V gene has CDR1 DFQATT and CDR2 SNEGSKA (reference sequence). The V end was cut by 1 base, the J end by 5 bases, with 9 bases between. The CDR3 spans 13 residues. Written as DNA, the CDR3 is TGCAGTGCTAGAGTTGACTCCGATCAGCCCCAGCATTTT. This gives the protein CSARVDSDQPQHF.

The rearrangement links TRBV29-1 to TRBJ1-4; 7 bases fit TRBD1. The V gene end was trimmed by 3 bases and the J gene end by 5 bases; junction bases not matched to a gene: 12. From germline, CDR1 is SQVTM and CDR2 ANQGSEA. CDR3 size: 16 residues. The CDR3 here is CSVDPGTETGNEKLFF. For the CDR3, the DNA is TGCAGCGTTGATCCAGGGACCGAGACAGGGAATGAAAAACTGTTTTTT.

Many counts were recorded for this clonotype. The V and J genes are TRBV4-1 and TRBJ2-5, with D perhaps given as TRBD1 or TRBD2 (5 bases each). V shed 4 bases and J shed 4 bases, with 10 bases lying between them. The CDR3 extends over 13 amino acids. Germline values: CDR1 MGHRA, CDR2 YSYEKL. The CDR3 sequence is CASSPRGTETQYF. As DNA, the CDR3 is TGCGCCAGCAGCCCCCGGGGCACAGAGACCCAGTACTTC.

This clonotype came up a few times. V usage is TRBV19 and J usage is TRBJ1-5; the D gene is possibly TRBD1 (6 bases). Per germline, CDR1 LNHDA and CDR2 SQIVND (reference sequence). Trimming stripped 2 bases from V and 3 bases from J, with 11 bases between. This CDR3 contains 15 residues. The CDR3 reads CASSIIAGDNQPQHF. The CDR3 DNA reads as TGTGCCAGTAGTATAATTGCAGGGGACAATCAGCCCCAGCATTTT. Using reference TRBV19 and TRBJ1-5 for the parts outside the CDR3, the full variable domain is DGGITQSPKYLFRKEGQNVTLSCEQNLNHDAMYWYRQDPGQGLRLIYYSQIVNDFQKGDIAEGYSVSREKKESFPLTVTSAQKNPTAFYLCASSIIAGDNQPQHFGDGTRLSIL.

The rearrangement uses TRBV6-5 and TRBJ2-7; TRBD1 might be the D (5 bases). This CDR3 has 15 amino acids. The V end lost 4 bases, the J end lost 9 bases, and 22 bases lay between the germline ends. Germline CDR1 reads MNHEY; CDR2 reads SVGAGI. This chain's CDR3 is CASSLRQSPSTGQYF. The CDR3 nucleotides are TGTGCCAGCAGTTTGCGACAGAGCCCCTCGACTGGGCAGTACTTC.

This clonotype was recorded at least ten times. The CDR3 loop is CASSLEGGNQPQHF. The CDR3 DNA sequence: TGCGCCAGCAGCTTGGAGGGAGGCAATCAGCCCCAGCATTTT. The chain uses TRBV5-1 and TRBJ1-5, with D hard to call. Germline V gene data show CDR1 as SGHRS and CDR2 as YFSETQ. The CDR3 is 14 residues long. Trimming took off 0 bases at V and 2 bases at J, with 6 bases between the two ends.

The rearrangement joins TRBV15 to TRBJ2-5, with TRBD2 as a possible D gene (6 bases). The V and J ends lost 0 bases and 5 bases respectively, with 16 bases between them. The germline V gene has CDR1 LNHNV and CDR2 YYDKDF (reference sequence). CDR3 size: 16 residues. The CDR3: CATSRDYFGSVETQYF. As DNA, the CDR3 is TGTGCCACCAGCAGAGATTATTTCGGGAGCGTTGAGACCCAGTACTTC.

This chain joins TRBV6-5 and TRBJ2-6; D remains unclear. CDR1 is MNHEY, CDR2 SVGAGI, per germline. The CDR3 runs 15 residues. V lost 5 bases to trimming and J lost 0 bases, with 8 bases between them. CDR3 sequence reads: CASSLLDSGANVLTF. The CDR3, as DNA: TGTGCCAGCAGTCTCCTCGACTCTGGGGCCAACGTCCTGACTTTC.

The chain combines TRBV20-1 with TRBJ2-3; D perhaps matches TRBD2 (5 bases). CDR1 and CDR2 from the germline V gene are DFQATT and SNEGSKA (reference sequence). Trimming took 5 bases from V and 1 from J, leaving 10 bases between them. The CDR3 sequence is 13 residues long. CDR3 coding DNA: TGCAGTGCTGTCCGGGATCGCACAGATACGCAGTATTTT. Its protein is CSAVRDRTDTQYF.

This clonotype has at least ten counts. V usage is TRBV12-3 or TRBV12-4 and J usage is TRBJ1-2; a weak D match, TRBD1 (5 bases). The V end was cut by 6 bases, the J end by 4 bases, with 12 bases between. This CDR3 is 13 amino acids long. The CDR3 coding sequence is TGTGCCAGCAGCACGGGGGGAACCTATGGCTACACCTTC. The encoded protein is CASSTGGTYGYTF.

For the CDR3, the DNA is TGTGCCAGCAGTGTGGGACTAGCGGGAACGGGGGAGCAGTACTTC. Translating gives CASSVGLAGTGEQYF. The gene calls are TRBV2 and TRBJ2-7; TRBD2 matches 13 bases. V shed 4 bases, J shed 7 bases, and the junction held 7 bases outside the gene matches. In germline, CDR1 is SNHLY, CDR2 FYNNEI. This CDR3 region has 15 residues.

The chain couples TRBV20-1 to TRBJ2-1; D is uncertain. Trimming removed 4 bases at V and 7 bases at J, with 17 bases between. The CDR3 loop spans 14 amino acids. The germline CDR1 and CDR2 sequences are DFQATT and SNEGSKA (reference sequence). The CDR3 DNA follows: TGCAGTGCTAATACAAAGAAGGGTCGAAATGAGCAGTTCTTC. Its protein product is CSANTKKGRNEQFF.

The chain combines TRBV29-1 with TRBJ1-5, with D tentatively TRBD1 (5 bases). Trimming left V 7 bases short and J 2 bases short, with 18 bases between. CDR3 length: 15 amino acids. CDR1 is SQVTM, CDR2 ANQGSEA, per germline. CDR3 amino acids: CSARVGGEGNQPQHF. The DNA of the CDR3 is TGCAGCGCCCGTGTTGGGGGAGAAGGCAATCAGCCCCAGCATTTT.

The chain couples TRBV12-3 or TRBV12-4 to TRBJ2-3; 15 bases agree with TRBD2. The V segment lost 6 bases and the J segment 6 bases; nucleotides outside the gene matches: 4. The CDR3 spans 15 residues. CDR3 DNA sequence: TGTGCCAGCAGGGGACTAGCGGGGGGCGTGGATACGCAGTATTTT. This sequence encodes CASRGLAGGVDTQYF.

This clonotype has only a few counts. The chain carries TRBV20-1 and TRBJ1-1; no definite D call. The V end lost 2 bases, the J end lost 11 bases, and 18 bases lay between the germline ends. Germline V gene sequence: CDR1 DFQATT, CDR2 SNEGSKA (reference sequence). The CDR3 is 13 residues long. The CDR3 DNA reads TGCAGTGCTAGAAGTCAGGCGGTGGGCCCGGCTTTCTTT. The encoded protein is CSARSQAVGPAFF.

This clonotype was observed a handful of times. The CDR3 is CASSQVIGTGNSPLHF. The CDR3 nucleotides read TGTGCCAGCAGCCAAGTGATCGGGACAGGGAATTCACCCCTCCACTTT. The V gene is TRBV3-1, the J gene TRBJ1-6; TRBD1 agrees at 9 bases. This CDR3 contains 16 residues. Germline V lookup: CDR1 LGHDT, CDR2 YNNKEL (reference sequence). J gave up 7 bases and V 1 base, and 5 bases lay outside the gene matches.

The chain joins TRBV9 to TRBJ2-7; tentatively, D is TRBD1 (5 bases). The V end lost 3 bases, the J end lost 5 bases, and 18 bases lay between the germline ends. CDR1 SGDLS and CDR2 YYNGEE come from the germline V gene. The CDR3 is made up of 15 amino acids. The CDR3 reads CASSERQPPFHEQYF. Here the CDR3 DNA reads TGTGCCAGCAGCGAAAGACAGCCTCCCTTCCACGAGCAGTACTTC.

This clonotype was observed at least ten times. The V and J genes are TRBV10-2 and TRBJ2-3; 9 nucleotides align to TRBD2. CDR1 is WSHSY and CDR2 is SAAADI in the germline V gene. J was trimmed by 2 bases and V by 5 bases; bases with no gene match: 2. The CDR3 has 14 residues. In DNA, the CDR3 is TGCGCCAGCAGTACTAGCGGGCCCACAGATACGCAGTATTTT. It yields the protein CASSTSGPTDTQYF.